What follows is one TCR beta chain and its context. CDR3 size: 15 residues. The J segment lost 1 base and the V segment lost 3 bases, leaving 2 bases of the junction unmatched. Germline V gives CDR1 KGHSH, CDR2 LQKENI. The method was immunoSEQ multiplex PCR; TCRdb's version includes in-frame clones alone and lacks a portion of them. Of about 660,000 clones in the sample, around nine tenths were seen once. The data are from a study of shared T cell receptors in the human thymus. These data also featured in a second study, about human thymus T cells.

Material: thymocytes. The sequence was obtained from a boy under two years old with a congenital heart defect. This chain joins TRBV18 and TRBJ2-2, with TRBD2 identical over 7 bases. The DNA of the CDR3 is TGTGCCAGCTCACCCCAGCGGGAGAACACCGGGGAGCTGTTTTTT. This encodes CASSPQRENTGELFF.